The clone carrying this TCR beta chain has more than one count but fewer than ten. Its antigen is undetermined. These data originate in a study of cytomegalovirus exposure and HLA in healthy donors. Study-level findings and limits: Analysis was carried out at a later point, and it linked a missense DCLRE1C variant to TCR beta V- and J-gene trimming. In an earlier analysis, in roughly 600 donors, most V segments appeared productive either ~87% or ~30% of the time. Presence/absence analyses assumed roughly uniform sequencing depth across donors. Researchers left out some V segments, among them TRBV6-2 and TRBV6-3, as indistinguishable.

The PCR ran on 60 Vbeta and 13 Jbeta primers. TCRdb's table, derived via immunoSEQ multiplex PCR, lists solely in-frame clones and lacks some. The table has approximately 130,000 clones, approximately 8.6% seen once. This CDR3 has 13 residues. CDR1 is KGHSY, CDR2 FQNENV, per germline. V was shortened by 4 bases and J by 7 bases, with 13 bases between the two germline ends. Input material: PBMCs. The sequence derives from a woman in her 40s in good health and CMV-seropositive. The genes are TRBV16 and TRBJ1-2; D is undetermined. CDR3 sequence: CASSPRPGGGYTF. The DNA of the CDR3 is TGTGCCAGCAGCCCGAGGCCTGGTGGTGGCTACACCTTC.